This T cell receptor beta chain was documented in a study of T cell repertoires in cytomegalovirus infection. Turning to the study itself: Public TCR beta signature analysis indicated the presence of both CMV infection and matching HLA type.

Using its own MiXCR run on the reads, TCRdb lists one record per CDR3 protein. Of 160,000 or so distinct CDR3 sequences listed, about 15% are singletons. The junction had 10 bases not matched to a gene; V was cut back by 5 bases and J by 6 bases. Germline-derived CDR1 and CDR2 are SEHNR and FQNEAQ (reference sequence). This CDR3 region has 15 residues. This clonotype was obtained from a human donor in good health (CMV status not recorded). Some clones in this sample may be carry-over from other donors' samples. Specimen: CD8+ T cells from PBMCs. The chain couples TRBV7-9 to TRBJ2-3; 8 bases match TRBD1. CDR3 sequence: CASSARTGMWDTQYF. The DNA of the CDR3 is TGTGCCAGCAGCGCCCGGACAGGGATGTGGGATACGCAGTATTTT.